One and the same sample provided the 22 T cell receptor beta chains below, sequenced in a study of blood T cell repertoires in COVID-19. The method was immunoSEQ multiplex PCR; TCRdb's version includes in-frame clones alone and lacks a portion of them. The sample includes over 110,000 clones, approximately 88% of them seen just once. The sequenced material came from peripheral blood. The receptor set was obtained from a human donor in a cohort sampled during active COVID-19.

This sequence joins TRBV29-1 and TRBJ1-5; possibly TRBD1 for D (6 bases). This CDR3 has 12 amino acids. Trimming removed 7 bases at V and 1 base at J, with 8 bases between. From germline, CDR1 is SQVTM and CDR2 ANQGSEA. The CDR3 DNA is TGCAGCGCAGGGGAAAGCAATCAGCCCCAGCATTTT. This codes for CSAGESNQPQHF.

This chain connects TRBV7-2 to TRBJ2-7; 8 nucleotides line up with TRBD1. Losses at the gene ends were 6 bases for V and 4 bases for J; bases not matched to a gene: 14. CDR3 size: 16 residues. CDR1 SGHTA and CDR2 FQGNSA come from the germline V gene. The CDR3: CASSRDSGTGAYEQYF. For the CDR3, the DNA is TGTGCCAGCAGTCGCGACTCCGGGACAGGAGCATACGAGCAGTACTTC.

The V gene is TRBV6-2 or TRBV6-3, the J gene TRBJ1-5, with a weak D call TRBD1 (6 bases). Germline-derived CDR1 and CDR2 are MNHEY and SVGEGT. The CDR3 covers 15 residues. V lost 6 bases and J 4 bases, leaving 16 bases between the germline ends. The CDR3 bases are TGTGCCAGCAGCCCTGACAGGTTGGGGAATCAGCCCCAGCATTTT. Residues: CASSPDRLGNQPQHF.

The rearrangement uses TRBV6-6 and TRBJ2-3, with D unclear. The CDR3 runs 11 residues. Germline CDR1 reads MNHNY; CDR2 reads SVGAGI (reference sequence). V lost 2 bases and J lost 7, with 4 bases in between. The CDR3 nucleotides are TGTGCCAGCAGTTACGACTATACGCAGTATTTT. It yields the protein CASSYDYTQYF.

V gene TRBV7-8 combines with J gene TRBJ2-3; 10 positions agree with TRBD1. With V trimmed by 1 base and J by 2 bases, 3 bases remained unmatched. This CDR3 spans 16 amino acids. The germline CDR1 and CDR2 sequences are SGHVS and FQNEAQ. For the CDR3, the DNA is TGTGCCAGCAGCTTAGTGGACAGGGGGACCACAGATACGCAGTATTTT. Protein product: CASSLVDRGTTDTQYF.

This clone showed up just a few times. This chain links TRBV6-5 with TRBJ1-2; possibly TRBD1 for D (5 bases). V gave up 10 bases and J gave up 5 bases, with 14 bases separating them. Germline-derived CDR1 and CDR2 are MNHEY and SVGAGI. This CDR3 contains 12 residues. DNA of the CDR3: TGTGCCACCTCCTTCGACAGATATGGCTACACCTTC. This translates into CATSFDRYGYTF.

This chain links TRBV5-1 with TRBJ1-3; 8 bases align to TRBD1. This CDR3 has 18 amino acids. Germline V gene data show CDR1 as SGHRS and CDR2 as YFSETQ. The J segment lost 9 bases and the V segment lost 1 base, leaving 18 bases of the junction unmatched. This CDR3 reads CASSLHSRGLTTPTTIYF. CDR3 DNA sequence: TGCGCCAGCAGCTTGCACAGCAGGGGGCTTACAACCCCGACCACCATATATTTT.

In this sample, this clone turned up once. The chain recombines TRBV4-2 with TRBJ2-5; D gene unclear. CDR1 and CDR2 (germline): LGHNA, YNFKEQ. The CDR3 loop spans 14 amino acids. V was shortened by 0 bases and J by 5 bases, with 10 bases between the two germline ends. The CDR3 loop is CASSQDPSAETQYF. The CDR3 nucleotides read TGTGCCAGCAGCCAAGATCCCAGCGCGGAGACCCAGTACTTC.

In DNA form, the CDR3 reads TGTGCCAGCAGCCCATACCAAGGACTAGCGGCCACCGGGGAGCTGTTTTTT. This translates into CASSPYQGLAATGELFF. J is TRBJ2-2 and V is TRBV7-6, with 10 bases that match TRBD2. The J segment lost 4 bases and the V segment lost 5 bases, leaving 10 bases of the junction unmatched. This CDR3 region has 17 residues. CDR1 SGHVS and CDR2 FNYEAQ come from the germline V gene.

The genes are TRBV10-3 and TRBJ2-7; perhaps TRBD1 as D (6 bases). Trimming removed 1 base from V and 6 bases from J, with 16 bases in between. Germline V lookup: CDR1 ENHRY, CDR2 SYGVKD. This CDR3 comprises 15 residues. The CDR3 coding sequence is TGTGCCATCAGTGAGTTAACAGGGACCGGTAGCGAGCAGTACTTC. It is translated as CAISELTGTGSEQYF.

The V gene is TRBV7-8, the J gene TRBJ2-3, with TRBD1 as a possible D gene (6 bases). The CDR3 spans 15 residues. In germline, CDR1 is SGHVS, CDR2 FQNEAQ. Trimming removed 5 bases at V and 1 base at J, with 13 bases between. The CDR3 reads CASSHGTPRTDTQYF. In DNA, the CDR3 is TGTGCCAGCAGCCACGGGACACCCCGCACAGATACGCAGTATTTT. The whole variable domain, remainder taken from reference TRBV7-8 and TRBJ2-3, is GAGVSQSPRYKVAKRGQDVALRCDPISGHVSLFWYQQALGQGPEFLTYFQNEAQLDKSGLPSDRFFAERPEGSVSTLKIQRTQQEDSAVYLCASSHGTPRTDTQYFGPGTRLTVL.

This clone was detected only a few times. The J gene is TRBJ1-4, the V gene TRBV4-1; D not certain. The CDR3 spans 17 residues. CDR1 and CDR2 (germline): MGHRA, YSYEKL. V was pared by 4 bases and J by 3 bases, with 18 bases between. The CDR3 reads CASSPSRAGGANEKLFF. CDR3 sequence (DNA): TGCGCCAGCAGCCCCAGCCGGGCCGGCGGGGCTAATGAAAAACTGTTTTTT.

This rearrangement joins TRBV9 to TRBJ2-7; 8 nucleotides line up with TRBD2. The CDR3 has 13 amino acids. V lost 3 bases and J lost 6; bases outside the gene matches: 5. Germline CDR1 is SGDLS and CDR2 is YYNGEE. The CDR3 reads CASSGRTSTEQYF. As DNA, the CDR3 is TGTGCCAGCAGCGGAAGGACTAGCACCGAGCAGTACTTC.

This chain links TRBV3-1 (or the pseudogene TRBV3-2) with TRBJ1-6, with a possible D match to TRBD1 (5 bases). This CDR3 comprises 15 residues. Germline lookup yields CDR1 LGHDT and CDR2 YNNKEL (reference sequence). Trimming took 7 bases from V and 4 from J, leaving 14 bases between them. CDR3 bases: TGTGCCAGCACCCGTTCCTCAGGGTATAATTCACCCCTCCACTTT. This gives the protein CASTRSSGYNSPLHF.

This chain links TRBV23-1 with TRBJ1-2, with 9 nucleotides matching TRBD1. TRBV23-1 is labeled an ORF, and its function is uncertain. V dropped 3 bases and J dropped 1; count of bases not matched to a gene: 6. The CDR3 length is 16 residues. The CDR3 DNA reads TGCGCCAGCAGTCAGACAGGGGGACCAATTAACTATGGCTACACCTTC. This codes for CASSQTGGPINYGYTF.

The genes are TRBV5-1 and TRBJ2-5; TRBD1 matches 12 bases. Germline V gene data show CDR1 as SGHRS and CDR2 as YFSETQ. The CDR3 totals 18 residues. V lost 4 bases, J lost 0 bases, and 10 bases stayed unmatched. The CDR3 is CASSSPGQGAMYQETQYF. CDR3 bases: TGCGCCAGCAGCAGTCCGGGACAGGGGGCAATGTACCAAGAGACCCAGTACTTC.

The rearrangement links TRBV5-1 to TRBJ1-1; no reliable D call. V was cut by 2 bases and J by 5 bases, with 16 bases left in between. The length of the CDR3 is 15 residues. Looked up from germline, CDR1 is SGHRS and CDR2 is YFSETQ. CDR3 DNA sequence: TGCGCCAGCAGCTTCACCAGGCGGGTTGGGACTGAAGCTTTCTTT. The encoded protein is CASSFTRRVGTEAFF.

This sequence joins TRBV19 and TRBJ1-5, with a tentative D call TRBD1 (6 bases). Germline CDR1 and CDR2: LNHDA and SQIVND (reference sequence). CDR3 size: 15 residues. Trimming removed 6 bases from V and 0 bases from J, with 12 bases in between. CDR3: CASSETGISNQPQHF. The DNA for the CDR3 is TGTGCCAGTAGCGAGACAGGAATTAGCAATCAGCCCCAGCATTTT.

The V gene is TRBV20-1, the J gene TRBJ1-1, with 10 positions matching TRBD1. Germline V gene data show CDR1 as DFQATT and CDR2 as SNEGSKA (reference sequence). CDR3 length: 15 amino acids. The V segment lost 3 bases and the J segment 4 bases; nucleotides outside the gene matches: 8. CDR3 nucleotide sequence: TGCAGTGCTAGTGGGTGGACAGGGGGATTCACTGAAGCTTTCTTT. Its protein product is CSASGWTGGFTEAFF.

The chain uses TRBV5-1 and TRBJ2-3; TRBD2 is a possible D gene (6 bases). V lost 4 bases and J lost 1, with 16 bases in between. Germline assignment: CDR1 SGHRS and CDR2 YFSETQ. The CDR3 runs 16 residues. The DNA of the CDR3 is TGCGCCAGCAGCCTGCGGGGTGGTGTAGGCACAGATACGCAGTATTTT. Translation: CASSLRGGVGTDTQYF.

The table lists this clone with a few counts. The genes are TRBV19 and TRBJ1-3; TRBD1 is a possible D gene (5 bases). The length of the CDR3 is 13 residues. V gave up 5 bases and J gave up 0 bases, with 5 bases separating them. From germline, CDR1 is LNHDA and CDR2 SQIVND (reference sequence). The CDR3, as DNA: TGTGCCAGTAGTGACAGCTCTGGAAACACCATATATTTT. Translation: CASSDSSGNTIYF.

The rearrangement links TRBV5-1 to TRBJ1-2, with D perhaps matching TRBD1 (5 bases). The V and J ends lost 4 bases and 1 base respectively, with 17 bases between them. The CDR3 loop spans 16 amino acids. Germline CDR1 SGHRS, CDR2 YFSETQ. Here the CDR3 reads CASSPSGTPINYGYTF. CDR3 sequence (DNA): TGCGCCAGCAGCCCGTCCGGGACTCCGATTAACTATGGCTACACCTTC.